This entry describes one TCR beta chain. This specimen belongs to a study of blood T cell repertoires in COVID-19. Study-wide background: PBMCs, B-cell-depleted T cells, or T cells provided the cDNA or gDNA that made up the material.

Clones were sequenced by immunoSEQ multiplex PCR, and TCRdb holds only the in-frame ones, with some missing. The table shows 300,000 to 400,000 clones, with roughly 87% occurring only once. The CDR3 is 16 amino acids. From germline, CDR1 is SGDLS and CDR2 YYNGEE. J was trimmed by 2 bases and V by 0 bases; bases with no gene match: 2. The chain recombines TRBV9 with TRBJ1-3, with TRBD1 identical over 10 bases. The clonotype was recovered from a man in his thirties or forties with COVID-19, enrolled during active disease. What was sequenced was peripheral blood. Here the CDR3 DNA reads TGTGCCAGCAGCGTAGGGGGGACAGGGGCTGGAAACACCATATATTTT. Translation: CASSVGGTGAGNTIYF.